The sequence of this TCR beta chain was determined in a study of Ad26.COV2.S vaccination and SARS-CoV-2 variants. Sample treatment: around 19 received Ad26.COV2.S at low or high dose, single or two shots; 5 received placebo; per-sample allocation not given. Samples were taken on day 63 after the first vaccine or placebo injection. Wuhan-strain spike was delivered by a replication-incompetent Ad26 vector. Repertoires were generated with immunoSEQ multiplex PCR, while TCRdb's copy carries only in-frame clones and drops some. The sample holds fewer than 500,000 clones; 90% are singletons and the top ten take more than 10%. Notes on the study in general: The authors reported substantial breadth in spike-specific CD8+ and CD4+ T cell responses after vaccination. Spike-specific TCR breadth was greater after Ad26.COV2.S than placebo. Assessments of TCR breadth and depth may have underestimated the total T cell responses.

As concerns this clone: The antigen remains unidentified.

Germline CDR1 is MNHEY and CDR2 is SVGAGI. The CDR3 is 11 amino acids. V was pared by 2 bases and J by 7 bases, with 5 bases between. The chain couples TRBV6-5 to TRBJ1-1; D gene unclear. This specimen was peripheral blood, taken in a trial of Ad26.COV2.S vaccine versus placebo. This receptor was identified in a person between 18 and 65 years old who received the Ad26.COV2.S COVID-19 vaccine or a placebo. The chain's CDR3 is CASSYKLEAFF. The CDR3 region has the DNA TGTGCCAGCAGTTACAAGCTTGAAGCTTTCTTT.